Below, one T cell receptor (beta chain) is given with its context. No antigen is known for it. One base away there is no much larger clone; base qualities are not given. These data belong to a study of T cell repertoires in cytomegalovirus infection (dated by TCRdb to the late 2010s). About the investigation overall: Recently identified HLA-C-restricted CMV epitopes, whose presentation resists viral immunomodulation, were targeted by peptide stimulations together with well-studied HLA-B-restricted epitopes. Donor HLA type was relevant to the analysis, because carriage of CMV infection together with the matching HLA type was indicated by public TCR beta signatures. The investigation overall reported the following: The ex vivo response was dominated by HLA-C-restricted CMV-specific TCR beta clonotypes, which also provided the single most frequent clonotype in two of eight donors. In both this cohort and an independent cohort of under 450 donors, the cumulative frequency of public TCR beta family members distinguished carriers of CMV infection plus the relevant HLA type.

Instrument on record: Illumina HiSeq 1500. TCRdb took the public reads, trimmed them with fastp at Q25, ran MiXCR for clone calling and kept in-frame beta chains. Entries are consolidated by CDR3 protein sequence, retaining the most common genes and DNA. The sample profile shows around 430,000 distinct CDR3 sequences; roughly 46% of them were found once. Of the sample, around 45% falls within the top ten clones. This specimen's treatment or condition label, per the study, means: in vitro stimulation with specific CMV peptide epitopes to enrich CMV-specific T cells. Germline trimming amounts to 3 bases on V and 2 bases on J, with 20 as the count of junction bases outside the gene matches. CDR1 and CDR2 were assigned from the germline V gene as SGHVS and FNYEAQ. The CDR3 numbers 20 residues from cysteine through phenylalanine. Just the 60-base CDR3 DNA is kept, in frame starting at base 1.

The source material was cultured PBMCs, sampled from culture after CMV antigen stimulation. This TCR came from a human donor in good health (CMV status not recorded). Some clones in this sample may be carry-over from other donors' samples. The chain joins TRBV7-6 to TRBJ2-7, with 9 bases matching TRBD1. The nucleotides are TGTGCCAGCAGCTTGTACCGGGACAGGGTTATGTTAGGAGCTGCCTACGAGCAGTACTTC. This translates into CASSLYRDRVMLGAAYEQYF.